One T cell receptor (beta chain) is described in this entry. These data come from a study of blood T cell repertoires in COVID-19. Turning to the study itself: Spain, Italy and the United States supplied samples that represented acute and convalescent COVID-19.

In the authors' methods: Estimates of nucleated cell counts were drawn from the amplification of reference gene primers. The table came from immunoSEQ multiplex PCR; TCRdb's copy has only in-frame clones and leaves some out. The V and J calls and clone size were taken over from that table, and D and trimming were inferred from the DNA. The sample shows around 120,000 clones, under 80% of them seen only once. V gave up 2 bases and J gave up 8 bases; unmatched junction bases: 6. Per germline, CDR1 SGHRS and CDR2 YFSETQ. The CDR3 runs 14 residues. The chain links TRBV5-1 to TRBJ1-4, with TRBD1 matching over 7 bases. The TCR comes from a man between 65 and 85 years old with acute or convalescent COVID-19. Sequencing was performed on peripheral blood. CDR3 region: CASSFTGDREKLFF. CDR3 nucleotides: TGCGCCAGCAGCTTTACAGGGGATCGGGAAAAACTGTTTTTT.